The rows below give T cell receptor beta chains drawn from one sample of a study of blood T cell repertoires in COVID-19. The method was immunoSEQ multiplex PCR; TCRdb's version includes in-frame clones alone and lacks a portion of them. The sample includes some 200,000 clones, 85% to 90% seen only once; the top ten take around 12%. Sequenced material: peripheral blood. The receptors originated from a woman aged 65 to 85 with COVID-19, enrolled during active disease. The CDR3 runs from the conserved cysteine through the conserved F or W. The order of the fields is V gene, clone size, D gene, J gene, CDR3 length, CDR3 DNA, CDR3 protein. D genes are given only for firm matches. Expanded clones are given a class, and other clones once, few, many or no size at all.

V gene: TRBV30
clone size: once
D gene: .
J gene: TRBJ2-1
CDR3 length: 13
CDR3 DNA: TGTGCCCGAGACCCGGGACTGAACAATGAGCAGTTCTTC
CDR3 protein: CARDPGLNNEQFF

V gene: TRBV11-1
clone size: once
D gene: .
J gene: TRBJ2-2
CDR3 length: 14
CDR3 DNA: TGTGCCAGCAGCTTAGACTCGAACACCGGGGAGCTGTTTTTT
CDR3 protein: CASSLDSNTGELFF

V gene: TRBV15
clone size: .
D gene: TRBD1
J gene: TRBJ2-2
CDR3 length: 16
CDR3 DNA: TGTGCCACCAGCAGAGCCGACAGGGCGAACACCGGGGAGCTGTTTTTT
CDR3 protein: CATSRADRANTGELFF

V gene: TRBV12-3/TRBV12-4
clone size: .
D gene: .
J gene: TRBJ2-6
CDR3 length: 13
CDR3 DNA: TGTGCCAGCAGCAGCTCTGGGGCCAACGTCCTGACTTTC
CDR3 protein: CASSSSGANVLTF

V gene: TRBV28
clone size: .
D gene: TRBD2
J gene: TRBJ2-7
CDR3 length: 14
CDR3 DNA: TGTGCCAGCAGTTTCTCGACTAGCCTCGGAGAGCAGTACTTC
CDR3 protein: CASSFSTSLGEQYF

V gene: TRBV10-3
clone size: .
D gene: TRBD1
J gene: TRBJ1-5
CDR3 length: 14
CDR3 DNA: TGTGCCATCAGTGGACAGGGGGCCGGACAGCCCCAGCATTTT
CDR3 protein: CAISGQGAGQPQHF

V gene: TRBV11-3
clone size: .
D gene: TRBD2
J gene: TRBJ2-7
CDR3 length: 21
CDR3 DNA: TGTGCCAGCAGCTTAGAAGATTCGACTAGCGGGACGAATAGGAGCTCCTACGAGCAGTACTTC
CDR3 protein: CASSLEDSTSGTNRSSYEQYF

V gene: TRBV29-1
clone size: .
D gene: .
J gene: TRBJ2-2
CDR3 length: 14
CDR3 DNA: TGCAGCTATATTTCCGAGATTCCCACCGGGGAGCTGTTTTTT
CDR3 protein: CSYISEIPTGELFF

V gene: TRBV6-5
clone size: .
D gene: .
J gene: TRBJ2-7
CDR3 length: 14
CDR3 DNA: TGTGCCAGCAGTTCCCGGGACAATTCCTACGAGCAGTACTTC
CDR3 protein: CASSSRDNSYEQYF

V gene: TRBV4-3
clone size: .
D gene: .
J gene: TRBJ1-2
CDR3 length: 14
CDR3 DNA: TGCGCCAGCAGCCAAACCTTAGCTAACTATGGCTACACCTTC
CDR3 protein: CASSQTLANYGYTF

V gene: TRBV6-5
clone size: .
D gene: .
J gene: TRBJ2-5
CDR3 length: 13
CDR3 DNA: TGTGCCAGCAGCAGGGGTCCCAGGGAGACCCAGTACTTC
CDR3 protein: CASSRGPRETQYF

V gene: TRBV19
clone size: .
D gene: .
J gene: TRBJ1-1
CDR3 length: 14
CDR3 DNA: TGTGCCAGTAGTACACTAGCGAGCTACACTGAAGCTTTCTTT
CDR3 protein: CASSTLASYTEAFF

V gene: TRBV20-1
clone size: .
D gene: .
J gene: TRBJ1-1
CDR3 length: 16
CDR3 DNA: TGCAGTGCTAGTGGGGGGCTACGGGATTGGAACACTGAAGCTTTCTTT
CDR3 protein: CSASGGLRDWNTEAFF

V gene: TRBV6-5
clone size: .
D gene: TRBD2
J gene: TRBJ2-1
CDR3 length: 15
CDR3 DNA: TGTGCCAGCAGTTACGGGGCGGGAGCGTACAATGAGCAGTTCTTC
CDR3 protein: CASSYGAGAYNEQFF

V gene: TRBV4-1
clone size: .
D gene: TRBD2
J gene: TRBJ2-1
CDR3 length: 17
CDR3 DNA: TGCGCCAGCAGCCAAGATGAAGGGACTAGCGCTACCAATGAGCAGTTCTTC
CDR3 protein: CASSQDEGTSATNEQFF

V gene: TRBV5-4
clone size: .
D gene: TRBD1
J gene: TRBJ2-7
CDR3 length: 14
CDR3 DNA: TGTGCCAGCAGCTTGCGGACAGGCACCTACGAGCAGTACTTC
CDR3 protein: CASSLRTGTYEQYF

V gene: TRBV4-1
clone size: once
D gene: TRBD2
J gene: TRBJ2-3
CDR3 length: 16
CDR3 DNA: TGCGCCAGCAGCCAAGCCCCAGCGGGAGGCGCCGATACGCAGTATTTT
CDR3 protein: CASSQAPAGGADTQYF

V gene: TRBV7-2
clone size: .
D gene: TRBD1
J gene: TRBJ2-3
CDR3 length: 16
CDR3 DNA: TGTGCCAGCAGCGCCAGCGGACAGGGAGGAACAGATACGCAGTATTTT
CDR3 protein: CASSASGQGGTDTQYF

V gene: TRBV27
clone size: .
D gene: TRBD1
J gene: TRBJ2-7
CDR3 length: 14
CDR3 DNA: TGTGCCAGCAGTCGAGGGACAGGCTTTTACGAGCAGTACTTC
CDR3 protein: CASSRGTGFYEQYF

V gene: TRBV4-2
clone size: once
D gene: .
J gene: TRBJ2-4
CDR3 length: 15
CDR3 DNA: TGTGCCAGCAGCCAAGATCGCAGGACCAAAAACATTCAGTACTTC
CDR3 protein: CASSQDRRTKNIQYF

V gene: TRBV28
clone size: .
D gene: TRBD1
J gene: TRBJ1-2
CDR3 length: 13
CDR3 DNA: TGTGCCAGCAGATTGGACAGGGCTGGCGGCTACACCTTC
CDR3 protein: CASRLDRAGGYTF

V gene: TRBV5-4
clone size: .
D gene: TRBD2
J gene: TRBJ2-1
CDR3 length: 17
CDR3 DNA: TGTGCCAGCAGCCCTGCGGGCGGCGGGAGGGGGTACAATGAGCAGTTCTTC
CDR3 protein: CASSPAGGGRGYNEQFF

V gene: TRBV2
clone size: .
D gene: TRBD1
J gene: TRBJ2-5
CDR3 length: 16
CDR3 DNA: TGTGCCAGCACCCCGAGGCAGGGGGTTCTTGGGGAGACCCAGTACTTC
CDR3 protein: CASTPRQGVLGETQYF

V gene: TRBV11-2
clone size: .
D gene: TRBD1
J gene: TRBJ2-7
CDR3 length: 15
CDR3 DNA: TGTGCCAGCAGCCCCCTAGGACAGGGCAACTACGAGCAGTACTTC
CDR3 protein: CASSPLGQGNYEQYF

V gene: TRBV7-2
clone size: .
D gene: TRBD2
J gene: TRBJ2-1
CDR3 length: 14
CDR3 DNA: TGTGCCAGCAGTAAAACACTAGCGGGAGTTGAGCAGTTCTTC
CDR3 protein: CASSKTLAGVEQFF

V gene: TRBV3-1/TRBV3-2
clone size: .
D gene: .
J gene: TRBJ1-6
CDR3 length: 12
CDR3 DNA: TGTGCCAGCAGCCAAGGGGAGGCCATCCTCCACTTT
CDR3 protein: CASSQGEAILHF

V gene: TRBV12-3/TRBV12-4
clone size: .
D gene: .
J gene: TRBJ1-5
CDR3 length: 13
CDR3 DNA: TGTGCCAGCAGTTTCCCAGGGAATCAGCCCCAGCATTTT
CDR3 protein: CASSFPGNQPQHF

V gene: TRBV7-2
clone size: .
D gene: TRBD1
J gene: TRBJ1-1
CDR3 length: 19
CDR3 DNA: TGTGCCAGCAGCCACTTGTTAGGACAGGGGGCAGTAATGGGCACTGAAGCTTTCTTT
CDR3 protein: CASSHLLGQGAVMGTEAFF

V gene: TRBV7-2
clone size: .
D gene: TRBD2
J gene: TRBJ2-1
CDR3 length: 17
CDR3 DNA: TGTGCCAGCAGCCCCAGGCCAGCGGGAGATTCTTCAAATGAGCAGTTCTTC
CDR3 protein: CASSPRPAGDSSNEQFF

V gene: TRBV6-1
clone size: .
D gene: .
J gene: TRBJ2-7
CDR3 length: 15
CDR3 DNA: TGTGCCAGCAGTGAAGGGCAGGGATTGACCTACGAGCAGTACTTC
CDR3 protein: CASSEGQGLTYEQYF

V gene: TRBV11-2
clone size: .
D gene: TRBD1
J gene: TRBJ2-7
CDR3 length: 16
CDR3 DNA: TGTGCCAGCAGCCCAATAGGGACAGCGGAATCCTACGAGCAGTACTTC
CDR3 protein: CASSPIGTAESYEQYF

V gene: TRBV7-2
clone size: .
D gene: TRBD1
J gene: TRBJ2-7
CDR3 length: 13
CDR3 DNA: TGTGCCAGCCGTGGGACAGGAACCTACGAGCAGTACTTC
CDR3 protein: CASRGTGTYEQYF

V gene: TRBV27
clone size: .
D gene: .
J gene: TRBJ1-4
CDR3 length: 15
CDR3 DNA: TGTGCCAGCAGGGATAACAGCGGATTTAATGAAAAACTGTTTTTT
CDR3 protein: CASRDNSGFNEKLFF

V gene: TRBV9
clone size: .
D gene: .
J gene: TRBJ1-1
CDR3 length: 15
CDR3 DNA: TGTGCCAGCAGCTCCCGGGGAGCACCGAACACTGAAGCTTTCTTT
CDR3 protein: CASSSRGAPNTEAFF

V gene: TRBV28
clone size: .
D gene: TRBD1
J gene: TRBJ1-4
CDR3 length: 17
CDR3 DNA: TGTGCCAGCATTACTCCGACAGGGGGCGCGTCTAATGAAAAACTGTTTTTT
CDR3 protein: CASITPTGGASNEKLFF

V gene: TRBV6-5
clone size: .
D gene: .
J gene: TRBJ1-5
CDR3 length: 16
CDR3 DNA: TGTGCCAGCAGTTATAATCCAGGGGTAAGCAATCAGCCCCAGCATTTT
CDR3 protein: CASSYNPGVSNQPQHF

V gene: TRBV11-3
clone size: .
D gene: .
J gene: TRBJ2-7
CDR3 length: 15
CDR3 DNA: TGTGCCAGCAGCTTACTAGGCGGGGATCCCTACGAGCAGTACTTC
CDR3 protein: CASSLLGGDPYEQYF

V gene: TRBV12-3/TRBV12-4
clone size: .
D gene: .
J gene: TRBJ1-4
CDR3 length: 12
CDR3 DNA: TGTGCCAGCAACAGGGAGGGTGAAAAACTGTTTTTT
CDR3 protein: CASNREGEKLFF

V gene: TRBV5-4
clone size: .
D gene: .
J gene: TRBJ2-7
CDR3 length: 16
CDR3 DNA: TGTGCCAGCAGTGATTTTTCTGGTAGGAGGCCCTACGAGCAGTACTTC
CDR3 protein: CASSDFSGRRPYEQYF

V gene: TRBV24-1
clone size: .
D gene: TRBD2
J gene: TRBJ2-3
CDR3 length: 16
CDR3 DNA: TGTGCCACCAGTGATCCTGGACTAGCGGGAGCAGATACGCAGTATTTT
CDR3 protein: CATSDPGLAGADTQYF

V gene: TRBV7-8
clone size: .
D gene: .
J gene: TRBJ1-1
CDR3 length: 13
CDR3 DNA: TGTGCCAGCAGGAAACAGATGAACACTGAAGCTTTCTTT
CDR3 protein: CASRKQMNTEAFF